Following are 18 T cell receptor beta chains from one sample sequenced in a study of low-dose radiotherapy and immunotherapy resistance in tumors. First-strand cDNA used TRAV- and TRBV-specific primers, covering alpha and beta chains. Amplification of TCRs used a constant-region primer and V-primer adapter for 20 PCR cycles. Using its own MiXCR run on the reads, TCRdb lists one record per CDR3 protein. The sample holds about 100,000 distinct CDR3 sequences, less than 25% seen once. As for time point: after trial treatment. Treatment meaning: LDRT plus nivolumab, ipilimumab, low-dose cyclophosphamide and aspirin (RACIN trial). The sample was PBMCs, taken after low-dose radiotherapy plus immunotherapy. These receptors all come from a male donor with prostate cancer.

This clonotype was observed at least ten times. This CDR3 reads CAWSRDRSLTQYF. CDR3 DNA: TGTGCCTGGAGCCGGGACAGAAGCTTAACCCAGTACTTC. This sequence joins TRBV30 and TRBJ2-5; TRBD1 matches at 7 bases. The germline V gene has CDR1 GTSNPN and CDR2 SVGIG (reference sequence). Unmatched junction bases numbered 9, after V lost 3 bases and J lost 8 bases. This CDR3 spans 13 amino acids. Drawing the rest from reference TRBV30 and TRBJ2-5, the complete variable domain is SQTIHQWPATLVQPVGSPLSLECTVEGTSNPNLYWYRQAAGRGLQLLFYSVGIGQISSEVPQNLSASRPQDRQFILSSKKLLLSDSGFYLCAWSRDRSLTQYFGPGTRLLVL.

This clonotype occurred many times. The rearrangement joins TRBV29-1 to TRBJ2-6, with 12 bases matching TRBD1. Germline V lookup: CDR1 SQVTM, CDR2 ANQGSEA. This CDR3 has 17 amino acids. Unmatched junction bases numbered 8, after V lost 4 bases and J lost 4 bases. The CDR3 DNA reads as TGCAGCGTTGCCGGGACAGGGGGCGTTTCAGGGGCCAACGTCCTGACTTTC. Translated, it gives CSVAGTGGVSGANVLTF. The full variable domain, its missing parts supplied by reference TRBV29-1 and TRBJ2-6, is SAVISQKPSRDICQRGTSLTIQCQVDSQVTMMFWYRQQPGQSLTLIATANQGSEATYESGFVIDKFPISRPNLTFSTLTVSNMSPEDSSIYLCSVAGTGGVSGANVLTFGAGSRLTVL.

Ten or more counts support this clonotype. The chain carries TRBV11-2 and TRBJ2-5; possible D gene TRBD2, 5 bases. This CDR3 comprises 13 residues. Germline V CDR1 and CDR2: SGHAT, FQNNGV. V was trimmed by 3 bases and J by 4 bases, leaving 9 bases between them. The CDR3 protein is CASSFFGGETQYF. Written as DNA, the CDR3 is TGTGCCAGCAGCTTTTTTGGAGGAGAGACCCAGTACTTC.

This clonotype was detected ten times or more. V usage is TRBV4-1 and J usage is TRBJ2-2; D is undetermined. Trimming removed 0 bases at V and 4 bases at J, with 6 bases between. The CDR3 sequence is 14 residues long. The V gene's germline CDR1 is MGHRA and CDR2 YSYEKL. The CDR3 DNA sequence: TGCGCCAGCAGCCAAGAACCAAGCACCGGGGAGCTGTTTTTT. This translates into CASSQEPSTGELFF.

At least ten counts were recorded for this clonotype. V is TRBV12-5 and J is TRBJ2-5, with D tentatively TRBD2 (7 bases). Trimming removed 1 base at V and 2 bases at J, with 14 bases between. The length of the CDR3 is 16 residues. Germline V gene data show CDR1 as LGHNT and CDR2 as FRNRAP. Written as DNA, the CDR3 is TGTGCTAGTGGTTTGGGGGGGGGCCGGAGACAAGAGACCCAGTACTTC. This translates into CASGLGGGRRQETQYF.

This clonotype came up many times. This chain uses TRBV27 with TRBJ1-5, with a weak D call TRBD1 (6 bases). V was clipped by 3 bases and J by 6 bases, with 24 bases between them. The CDR3 consists of 18 residues. Germline V CDR1 and CDR2: MNHEY, SMNVEV (reference sequence). The CDR3: CASSLVRQDAPRFQPQHF. The CDR3 nucleotides are TGTGCCAGCAGTTTGGTCCGACAGGATGCCCCCCGTTTTCAGCCCCAGCATTTT.

This clonotype was counted ten times or more. This chain connects TRBV20-1 to TRBJ2-7; TRBD2 agrees at 7 bases. V gave up 6 bases and J gave up 3 bases; unmatched junction bases: 8. Germline V gene lookup returns CDR1 DFQATT and CDR2 SNEGSKA (reference sequence). The CDR3 totals 13 residues. The CDR3 loop reads CSAPAGENYEQYF. For the CDR3, the DNA is TGCAGTGCCCCGGCGGGGGAGAACTACGAGCAGTACTTC.

The rearrangement uses TRBV28 and TRBJ1-6; no reliable D call. This CDR3 has 14 amino acids. V was cut by 6 bases and J by 9 bases, with 15 bases left in between. Germline V gives CDR1 MDHEN, CDR2 SYDVKM. The CDR3 DNA reads as TGTGCCAGCAGGGTCCCGCTTATACGTTCACCCCTCCACTTT. Amino acids: CASRVPLIRSPLHF.

The chain links TRBV12-3 or TRBV12-4 to TRBJ2-2; no definite D call. V was cut by 11 bases and J by 4 bases, with 14 bases left in between. The CDR3 contains 13 residues. CDR3 coding DNA: TGTGCCTGCGGAGACTTCATCACCGGGGAGCTGTTTTTT. This translates into CACGDFITGELFF.

This clonotype has just one count. This sequence is one base from a far larger clone and is likely a read error. V and J are TRBV5-3 and TRBJ2-5; the D is unclear. TRBV5-3 has ORF status, its function being uncertain. The CDR3 length is 15 residues. CDR3 residues: CASSLFPTGSETQYF. The CDR3 nucleotides read TGTGCCAGCAGCTTGTTTCCCACTGGCTCGGAGACCCAGTACTTC.

This clonotype was found many times. V and J are TRBV6-2 or TRBV6-3 and TRBJ2-5, with 9 bases matching TRBD1. CDR1 MNHEY and CDR2 SVGEGT come from the germline V gene. The V segment lost 6 bases and the J segment 0 bases; nucleotides outside the gene matches: 8. The CDR3 runs 16 residues. CDR3 DNA: TGTGCCAGCAGACGCCCGGGACAGGGACACCAAGAGACCCAGTACTTC. Translating gives CASRRPGQGHQETQYF.

There are a few counts of this clonotype. The V call is TRBV20-1, the J call TRBJ2-7; 7 bases map to TRBD1. The V gene end was trimmed by 0 bases and the J gene end by 0 bases; junction bases not matched to a gene: 8. Germline V gene data show CDR1 as DFQATT and CDR2 as SNEGSKA (reference sequence). This CDR3 has 16 residues. The CDR3 loop is CSARDLGQAGSYEQYF. The CDR3 DNA sequence: TGCAGTGCTAGAGATCTCGGACAGGCAGGCTCCTACGAGCAGTACTTC.

This clonotype showed up many times. CDR3 nucleotides: TGCGCCAGCAGCCAAGAAACGTTTCAGGAAGGCTACACCTTC. This codes for CASSQETFQEGYTF. The chain combines TRBV4-1 with TRBJ1-2, with unresolved D. Germline V CDR1 and CDR2: MGHRA, YSYEKL. V was shortened by 0 bases and J by 8 bases, with 13 bases between the two germline ends. The CDR3 totals 14 residues.

This clonotype was recorded many times. The rearrangement joins TRBV6-6 to TRBJ2-1, with D tentatively TRBD2 (5 bases). Germline assignment: CDR1 MNHNY and CDR2 SVGAGI (reference sequence). There are 10 residues in the CDR3. V lost 10 bases, J lost 7 bases, and 8 bases lay in between. The CDR3 DNA follows: TGTGCCACCGCGGGTAATGAGCAGTTCTTC. It specifies CATAGNEQFF.

The CDR3 region is CASSLTSGRMYEQYF. CDR3 DNA sequence: TGTGCCAGCAGCCTCACTAGCGGGAGGATGTACGAGCAGTACTTC. The chain uses TRBV5-6 and TRBJ2-7; 12 bases map to TRBD2. The CDR3 loop spans 15 amino acids. Unmatched junction bases numbered 6, after V lost 4 bases and J lost 4 bases. From germline, CDR1 is SGHDT and CDR2 YYEEEE.

This clonotype was detected ten times or more. The chain couples TRBV4-2 to TRBJ2-1; D is undetermined. Trimming stripped 1 base from V and 7 bases from J, with 2 bases between. Germline V lookup: CDR1 LGHNA, CDR2 YNFKEQ. This CDR3 comprises 11 residues. The chain's CDR3 is CASSQVNEQFF. The DNA for the CDR3 is TGTGCCAGCAGCCAAGTAAATGAGCAGTTCTTC.

This clonotype was found many times. The chain's CDR3 is CATRRGAAGELFF. In nucleotides, the CDR3 is TGTGCCACCAGGCGGGGGGCCGCTGGGGAGCTGTTTTTT. The chain combines TRBV24-1 with TRBJ2-2; 8 bases map to TRBD2. The CDR3 consists of 13 residues. The J segment lost 8 bases and the V segment lost 7 bases, leaving 5 bases of the junction unmatched. Germline V CDR1 and CDR2: KGHDR, SFDVKD.

This clonotype was counted many times. V usage is TRBV29-1 and J usage is TRBJ1-1; D call uncertain. With 4 bases removed from V and 4 bases from J, the gap between germline ends came to 13 bases. The CDR3 extends over 13 amino acids. Germline V lookup: CDR1 SQVTM, CDR2 ANQGSEA. CDR3 protein: CSVVGGLSTEAFF. The CDR3 DNA reads TGCAGCGTTGTAGGCGGTTTAAGCACTGAAGCTTTCTTT.